Following are 25 T cell receptor beta chains from one sample sequenced in a study of molecular identifiers for immune sequencing clone quantification (dated by TCRdb to the late 2010s). Library creation used PCR. Sequencing was carried out with an Illumina HiSeq 4000. TCRdb passed the public sequencing reads through fastp at Q25 and MiXCR, retaining productive beta sequences. Here each entry gathers all rows of one CDR3 protein and keeps the most common genes and DNA. The sample table lists 75,000 to 100,000 distinct CDR3 sequences, under 20% of them with a count of one. Roughly 0.8% of the sample is in the top ten clones. The sample was naive CD8+ T cells from blood, with Jurkat cell RNA spiked in. The cell subset or site label, as the study defines it: FACS-sorted CD8+CD4-CCR7+CD45RA+ naive T cells. The receptors shown here come from a human donor in good health. Some libraries in this study had Jurkat cell RNA spiked in.

The table lists this clonotype with many counts. The chain links TRBV25-1 to TRBJ1-5, with D hard to call. Germline-derived CDR1 and CDR2 are MGHDK and SYGVNS. The CDR3 length is 10 residues. Trimming took off 3 bases at V and 6 bases at J, with 0 bases between the two ends. CDR3 loop: CASSDQPQHF. For the CDR3, the DNA is TGTGCCAGCAGTGATCAGCCCCAGCATTTT. Variable domain in full (rest from reference TRBV25-1 and TRBJ1-5): EADIYQTPRYLVIGTGKKITLECSQTMGHDKMYWYQQDPGMELHLIHYSYGVNSTEKGDLSSESTVSRIRTEHFPLTLESARPSHTSQYLCASSDQPQHFGDGTRLSIL.

This clonotype came up a few times. The chain has TRBV9 and TRBJ1-4; TRBD1 is a possible D gene (5 bases). V shed 4 bases and J shed 2 bases, with 9 bases lying between them. From germline, CDR1 is SGDLS and CDR2 YYNGEE. This CDR3 is built from 14 residues. CDR3 nucleotide sequence: TGTGCCAGCAGCACGGGGGTGACTAATGAAAAACTGTTTTTT. This translates into CASSTGVTNEKLFF.

This clonotype was recorded at least ten times. V gene TRBV6-5 combines with J gene TRBJ1-1; D unresolved. The V end was cut by 8 bases, the J end by 7 bases, with 8 bases between. Germline CDR1 and CDR2: MNHEY and SVGAGI. The CDR3 spans 10 residues. In DNA, the CDR3 is TGTGCCAGCTACGGGTTTGAAGCTTTCTTT. It is translated as CASYGFEAFF.

The table lists this clonotype with many counts. The V and J genes are TRBV4-3 and TRBJ2-7, with D uncertain. The CDR3 loop spans 14 amino acids. Looked up from germline, CDR1 is LGHNA and CDR2 is YSLEER. V dropped 4 bases and J dropped 9 bases, with 19 bases sitting between them. CDR3 nucleotides: TGCGCCAGCAGCCCCTACGACGACCAACTTGGGCAGTACTTC. Amino acids: CASSPYDDQLGQYF.

This clonotype was observed many times. V and J are TRBV12-3 or TRBV12-4 and TRBJ1-1; D uncertain. The CDR3 totals 14 residues. Between the trimmed V and J ends, which lost 5 bases and 3 bases, there was a span of 13 bases. This CDR3 reads CASSPWGPHTEAFF. CDR3 nucleotides: TGTGCCAGCAGTCCGTGGGGTCCCCACACTGAAGCTTTCTTT.

This clonotype was recorded at least ten times. The rearrangement joins TRBV4-3 to TRBJ2-1, with D tentatively TRBD1 (6 bases). This CDR3 has 16 amino acids. Germline CDR1 reads LGHNA; CDR2 reads YSLEER. Trimming took off 0 bases at V and 6 bases at J, with 15 bases between the two ends. CDR3 in amino acids: CASSQDWTATSNEQFF. The DNA for the CDR3 is TGCGCCAGCAGCCAAGATTGGACAGCGACTTCCAATGAGCAGTTCTTC.

Comment on this clonotype: This likely comes from a read error, as the CDR3 has no conserved phenylalanine or tryptophan at its end. V and J are TRBV27 and TRBJ2-7; 12 bases map to TRBD1. The germline V gene encodes CDR1 MNHEY and CDR2 SMNVEV (reference sequence). The CDR3 is 15 residues long. CDR3 in DNA: TGTGTCAGCAGTTTTGGGACAGGGGGCTCCGACGAGCAGTACCTC. Translated: CVSSFGTGGSDEQYL.

This clonotype occurred many times. This chain connects TRBV11-3 to TRBJ1-1, with 8 bases that match TRBD1. V lost 5 bases to trimming and J lost 4 bases; unmatched junction nucleotides: 9. CDR1 is SGHNT and CDR2 is YENEEA in the germline V gene. The CDR3 is made up of 15 amino acids. CDR3 region: CASSQGRGLGTEAFF. For the CDR3, the DNA is TGTGCCAGCAGCCAGGGCAGGGGGCTTGGCACTGAAGCTTTCTTT.

This clonotype was recorded at least ten times. The chain is built from TRBV7-9 and TRBJ2-3; D gene uncertain. From germline, CDR1 is SEHNR and CDR2 FQNEAQ (reference sequence). The CDR3 has 15 amino acids. The V end was cut by 4 bases, the J end by 8 bases, with 19 bases between. CDR3 in amino acids: CASSSSPAQHTTQYF. As DNA, the CDR3 is TGTGCCAGCAGCTCAAGCCCGGCCCAACACACTACGCAGTATTTT.

This clonotype is deemed medium-sized. J is TRBJ2-3 and V is TRBV29-1, with TRBD1 as a possible D gene (5 bases). V was cut by 6 bases and J by 3 bases, with 19 bases left in between. CDR3 length: 15 amino acids. Per the germline V gene, CDR1 is SQVTM and CDR2 is ANQGSEA. CDR3 protein: CSVPEPQGLTDTQYF. The CDR3 nucleotides are TGCAGCGTCCCGGAACCGCAGGGTTTGACAGATACGCAGTATTTT.

This clonotype occurred many times. The rearrangement uses TRBV12-3 or TRBV12-4 and TRBJ1-2, with D hard to call. V lost 4 bases and J 8 bases, leaving 14 bases between the germline ends. This CDR3 is built from 13 residues. Written as DNA, the CDR3 is TGTGCCAGCAGTTGGCCCGCCGCTGAGGGCTACACCTTC. Residues: CASSWPAAEGYTF.

In this sample, this clonotype turned up a few times. Being one base from a much bigger clone, this may be a read error. The V gene is TRBV5-3, the J gene TRBJ2-7, with D possibly matching TRBD2 (6 bases). TRBV5-3 is an open reading frame, and its role is uncertain. The CDR3 sequence is 15 residues long. The CDR3 DNA is TGTGCCAGCAGCTTGGTTGCGGGGCCCCCACACGAGCAGTACTTC. It translates to CASSLVAGPPHEQYF.

This clonotype was seen at least ten times. The chain couples TRBV19 to TRBJ2-7; 8 nucleotides line up with TRBD1. The trim removed 6 bases at V and 2 bases at J, leaving 6 bases unmatched. The germline gives CDR1 LNHDA, CDR2 SQIVND (reference sequence). This CDR3 has 14 amino acids. CDR3 sequence reads: CASSPAGGAYEQYF. DNA of the CDR3: TGTGCCAGTAGCCCCGCAGGGGGCGCCTACGAGCAGTACTTC.

Many counts were recorded for this clonotype. The chain carries TRBV20-1 and TRBJ2-1; no reliable D call. V gave up 3 bases and J gave up 4 bases, with 7 bases separating them. Germline loops: CDR1 DFQATT, CDR2 SNEGSKA (reference sequence). The CDR3 is made up of 12 amino acids. CDR3 bases: TGCAGTGCTAGCGAAGGGTACAATGAGCAGTTCTTC. This translates into CSASEGYNEQFF.

This clonotype was seen many times. The chain links TRBV28 to TRBJ2-5; 7 bases line up with TRBD1. The J segment lost 0 bases and the V segment lost 7 bases, leaving 11 bases of the junction unmatched. Looked up from germline, CDR1 is MDHEN and CDR2 is SYDVKM. The CDR3 extends over 16 amino acids. The CDR3 loop is CASTWGTAPYQETQYF. CDR3 nucleotide sequence: TGTGCCAGCACCTGGGGGACAGCTCCCTACCAAGAGACCCAGTACTTC.

The chain carries TRBV13 and TRBJ2-7; 7 bases map to TRBD1. V dropped 5 bases and J dropped 6; count of bases not matched to a gene: 16. Germline V lookup: CDR1 PRHDT, CDR2 FYEKMQ (reference sequence). The CDR3 extends over 16 amino acids. The CDR3 sequence: CASSATGTAFPGEQYF. The DNA for the CDR3 is TGTGCCAGCAGCGCCACCGGGACAGCGTTTCCGGGCGAGCAGTACTTC.

The chain couples TRBV2 to TRBJ1-3; D is uncertain. In germline, CDR1 is SNHLY, CDR2 FYNNEI. V lost 2 bases to trimming and J lost 6 bases, with 8 bases between them. The length of the CDR3 is 13 residues. The CDR3 sequence is CASSETLSNTIYF. The CDR3 DNA sequence: TGTGCCAGCAGTGAAACACTGTCAAACACCATATATTTT.

In this sample, this clonotype turned up a few times. A read error is likely, as this CDR3 ends without the conserved phenylalanine or tryptophan. V gene TRBV6-2 or TRBV6-3 combines with J gene TRBJ2-7, with 7 nucleotides matching TRBD1. This CDR3 comprises 14 residues. Trimming at V came to 6 bases and at J to 3 bases, leaving 8 bases not matched to a gene. CDR1 MNHEY and CDR2 SVGEGT come from the germline V gene. In DNA, the CDR3 is TGTGCCAGCAGCGGTGGAGACAGGGACTACGAGCAGTACCTC. Translating gives CASSGGDRDYEQYL.

This clonotype was recorded at least ten times. One end of the junction is discordant with germline, which a read error may explain. J is TRBJ1-1 and V is TRBV27; D remains ambiguous. CDR1 MNHEY and CDR2 SMNVEV come from the germline V gene (reference sequence). This CDR3 spans 14 amino acids. The CDR3 loop reads CASSLLAGYTEAFF. The CDR3 DNA follows: TGTGCCAGCAGTTTACTCGCGGGGTACACCGAAGCTTTCTTT.

This clonotype was detected many times. The chain couples TRBV4-1 to TRBJ2-7; 7 positions agree with TRBD1. With 1 base clipped from V and 7 bases from J, the junction kept 7 bases outside the gene matches. Germline V gives CDR1 MGHRA, CDR2 YSYEKL. The CDR3 has 14 residues. The CDR3, as DNA: TGCGCCAGCAGCCAAGGGGACAGCAACCGGGAGCAGTACTTC. Its protein is CASSQGDSNREQYF.

This clonotype was seen repeatedly, ten times or more. The chain employs TRBV19 and TRBJ2-3, with a possible D match to TRBD2 (5 bases). The CDR3 is 15 residues long. Trimming shortened V by 7 bases and J by 6 bases, and 20 bases separated the two germline ends. CDR1 and CDR2 from the germline V gene are LNHDA and SQIVND (reference sequence). CDR3: CASTPGISGPDTQYF. The CDR3 region has the DNA TGTGCCAGTACCCCCGGGATCTCAGGCCCCGATACGCAGTATTTT. Combining the CDR3 with reference TRBV19 and TRBJ2-3 gives the whole variable domain DGGITQSPKYLFRKEGQNVTLSCEQNLNHDAMYWYRQDPGQGLRLIYYSQIVNDFQKGDIAEGYSVSREKKESFPLTVTSAQKNPTAFYLCASTPGISGPDTQYFGPGTRLTVL.

The sample holds many counts of this clonotype. The CDR3: CASSQGERYEQYF. The CDR3, as DNA: TGCGCCAGCAGCCAAGGGGAGCGCTACGAGCAGTACTTC. The chain carries TRBV4-1 and TRBJ2-7, with D maybe TRBD2 (5 bases). The length of the CDR3 is 13 residues. Looked up from germline, CDR1 is MGHRA and CDR2 is YSYEKL. The V gene lost 1 base and the J gene lost 3 bases, with 7 bases spanning the gap.

This clonotype was observed many times. This sequence joins TRBV29-1 and TRBJ1-2; D call uncertain. V dropped 3 bases and J dropped 10 bases, with 3 bases sitting between them. The CDR3 runs to 8 residues. Germline assignment: CDR1 SQVTM and CDR2 ANQGSEA. CDR3 DNA sequence: TGCAGCGTTGATGACTACACCTTC. It codes for CSVDDYTF.

This clonotype was picked up many times. The V and J genes are TRBV29-1 and TRBJ1-2; 7 positions match TRBD1. CDR3 length: 14 residues. V dropped 2 bases and J dropped 4; count of bases not matched to a gene: 7. Germline-derived CDR1 and CDR2 are SQVTM and ANQGSEA. CDR3 residues: CSVEPGQLLYGYTF. The CDR3 DNA is TGCAGCGTTGAACCGGGACAGCTCCTCTATGGCTACACCTTC.

Points on this clonotype: This may be a read error, as it is one base from a much larger clone. Lacking the conserved final phenylalanine or tryptophan, this CDR3 likely reflects a read error. The chain carries TRBV7-9 and TRBJ2-5, with D perhaps TRBD1 (5 bases). The CDR3 consists of 14 residues. V lost 7 bases to trimming and J lost 6 bases, with 18 bases between them. CDR1 and CDR2 (germline): SEHNR, FQNEAQ (reference sequence). Here the CDR3 reads CASTLGASEQTQYI. The CDR3 DNA reads as TGTGCCAGCACCCTAGGGGCGAGCGAACAGACCCAGTACATC.